The T cell receptor (beta chain) described here comes from a study of blood T cell repertoires in COVID-19. On the study more broadly: The United States, Italy and Spain supplied acute and convalescent COVID-19 samples. From T cells, B-cell-depleted T cells, or PBMCs came the material, which was cDNA or gDNA.

This clone has only a few counts. Germline assignment: CDR1 KGHSH and CDR2 LQKENI. This CDR3 region has 15 residues. V lost 5 bases and J lost 3, with 16 bases in between. Per the study methods: Researchers report that nucleated cell counts were estimated from reference gene primer amplification. Only in-frame clones appear in the TCRdb table, and some are missing; sequencing was by immunoSEQ multiplex PCR. V, J and clone size derive from that table, while D and trimming were established from the DNA sequence. The sample comprises 250,000 to 300,000 clones, approximately 87% of which are singletons, and about 4.9% rests with the top ten.

Input material: peripheral blood. This receptor was identified in a man in his sixties who had recovered from COVID-19. The chain links TRBV18 to TRBJ2-5; D may be TRBD1 (6 bases). The CDR3 sequence: CASSSIRTGKETQYF. The CDR3 nucleotides read TGTGCCAGCTCATCGATCAGAACAGGGAAAGAGACCCAGTACTTC.